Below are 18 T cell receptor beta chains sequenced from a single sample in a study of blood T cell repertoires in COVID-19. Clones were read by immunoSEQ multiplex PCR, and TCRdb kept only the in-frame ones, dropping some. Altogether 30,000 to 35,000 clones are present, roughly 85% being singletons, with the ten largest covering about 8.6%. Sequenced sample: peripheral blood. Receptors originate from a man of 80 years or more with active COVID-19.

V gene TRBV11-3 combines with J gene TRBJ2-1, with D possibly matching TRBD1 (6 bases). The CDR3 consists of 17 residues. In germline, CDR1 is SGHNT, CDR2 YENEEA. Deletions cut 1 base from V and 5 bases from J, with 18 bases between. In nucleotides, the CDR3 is TGTGCCAGCAGCTTAGTTTTAGTGGACAGAGGACACAATGAGCAGTTCTTC. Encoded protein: CASSLVLVDRGHNEQFF.

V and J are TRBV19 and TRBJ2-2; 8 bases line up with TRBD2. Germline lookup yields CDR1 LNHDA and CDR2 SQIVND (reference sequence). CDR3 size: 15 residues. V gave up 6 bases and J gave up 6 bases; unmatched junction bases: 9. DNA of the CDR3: TGTGCCAGTAGGTTCCGGGAGGGTCCGCCCGGGGAGCTGTTTTTT. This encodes CASRFREGPPGELFF.

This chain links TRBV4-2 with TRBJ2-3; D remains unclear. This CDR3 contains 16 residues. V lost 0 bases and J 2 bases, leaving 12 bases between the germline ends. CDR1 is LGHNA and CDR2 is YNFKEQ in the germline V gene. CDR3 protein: CASSQDASSPTDTQYF. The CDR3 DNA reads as TGTGCCAGCAGCCAAGATGCGTCTTCTCCCACAGATACGCAGTATTTT.

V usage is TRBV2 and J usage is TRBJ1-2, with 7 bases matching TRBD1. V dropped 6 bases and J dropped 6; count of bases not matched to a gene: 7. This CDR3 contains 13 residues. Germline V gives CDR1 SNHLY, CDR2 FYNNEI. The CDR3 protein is CASRDDRVHGYTF. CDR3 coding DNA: TGTGCCAGCAGAGACGACAGGGTTCATGGCTACACCTTC.

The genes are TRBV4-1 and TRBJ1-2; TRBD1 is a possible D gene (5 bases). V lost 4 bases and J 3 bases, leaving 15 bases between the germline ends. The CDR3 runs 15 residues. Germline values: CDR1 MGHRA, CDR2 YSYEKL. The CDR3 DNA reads TGCGCCAGCAGCCGCGGTCAGGGATCCGACTATGGCTACACCTTC. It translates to CASSRGQGSDYGYTF.

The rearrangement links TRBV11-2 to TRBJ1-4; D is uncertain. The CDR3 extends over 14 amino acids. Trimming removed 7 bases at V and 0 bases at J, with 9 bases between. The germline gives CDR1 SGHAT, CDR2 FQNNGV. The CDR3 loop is CASKATATNEKLFF. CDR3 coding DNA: TGTGCCAGCAAGGCGACTGCAACTAATGAAAAACTGTTTTTT.

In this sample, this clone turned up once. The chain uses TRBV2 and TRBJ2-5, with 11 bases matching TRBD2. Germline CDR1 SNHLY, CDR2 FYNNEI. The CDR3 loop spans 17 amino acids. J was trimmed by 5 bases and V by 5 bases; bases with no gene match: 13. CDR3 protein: CASSRAIHPSGGETQYF. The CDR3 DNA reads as TGTGCCAGCAGTCGAGCGATACACCCTAGCGGGGGGGAGACCCAGTACTTC.

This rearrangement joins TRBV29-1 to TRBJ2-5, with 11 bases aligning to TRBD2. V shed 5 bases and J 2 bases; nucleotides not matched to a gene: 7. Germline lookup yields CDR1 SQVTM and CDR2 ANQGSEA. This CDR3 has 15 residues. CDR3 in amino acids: CSVTIAGGTQETQYF. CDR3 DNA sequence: TGCAGCGTTACTATAGCGGGGGGGACACAAGAGACCCAGTACTTC.

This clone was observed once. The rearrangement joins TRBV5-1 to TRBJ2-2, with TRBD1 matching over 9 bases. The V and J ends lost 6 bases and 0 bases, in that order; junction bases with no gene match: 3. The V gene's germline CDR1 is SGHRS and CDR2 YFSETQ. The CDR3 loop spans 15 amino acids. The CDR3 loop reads CASTRQGANTGELFF. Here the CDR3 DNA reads TGCGCCAGCACAAGACAGGGGGCGAACACCGGGGAGCTGTTTTTT. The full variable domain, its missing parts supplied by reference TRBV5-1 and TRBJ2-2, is KAGVTQTPRYLIKTRGQQVTLSCSPISGHRSVSWYQQTPGQGLQFLFEYFSETQRNKGNFPGRFSGRQFSNSRSEMNVSTLELGDSALYLCASTRQGANTGELFFGEGSRLTVL.

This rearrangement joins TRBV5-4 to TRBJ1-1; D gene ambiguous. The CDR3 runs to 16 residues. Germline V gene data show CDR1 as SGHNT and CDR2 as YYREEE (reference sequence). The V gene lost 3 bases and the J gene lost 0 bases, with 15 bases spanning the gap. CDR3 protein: CASSSARGRLNTEAFF. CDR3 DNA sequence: TGTGCCAGCAGCTCAGCACGGGGAAGGTTGAACACTGAAGCTTTCTTT. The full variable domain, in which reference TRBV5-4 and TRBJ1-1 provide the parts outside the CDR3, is ETGVTQSPTHLIKTRGQQVTLRCSSQSGHNTVSWYQQALGQGPQFIFQYYREEENGRGNFPPRFSGLQFPNYSSELNVNALELDDSALYLCASSSARGRLNTEAFFGQGTRLTVV.

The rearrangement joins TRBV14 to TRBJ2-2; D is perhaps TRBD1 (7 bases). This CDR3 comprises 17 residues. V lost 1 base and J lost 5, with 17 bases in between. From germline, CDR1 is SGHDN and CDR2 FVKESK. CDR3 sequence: CASSQGRGRFLTGELFF. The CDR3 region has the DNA TGTGCCAGCAGCCAAGGGAGGGGGCGCTTTTTAACCGGGGAGCTGTTTTTT.

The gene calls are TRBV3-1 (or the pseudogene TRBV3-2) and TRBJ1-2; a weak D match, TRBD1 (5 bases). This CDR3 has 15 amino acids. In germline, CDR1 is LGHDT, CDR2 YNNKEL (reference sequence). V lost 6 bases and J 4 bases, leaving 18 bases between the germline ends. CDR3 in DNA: TGTGCCAGCAGTAAGGAGGGGTCCTCGCTCTATGGCTACACCTTC. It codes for CASSKEGSSLYGYTF.

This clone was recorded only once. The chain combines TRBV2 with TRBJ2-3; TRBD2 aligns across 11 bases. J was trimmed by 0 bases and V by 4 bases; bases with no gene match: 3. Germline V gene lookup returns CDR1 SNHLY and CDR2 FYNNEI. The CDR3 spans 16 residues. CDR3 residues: CASSVGLAGSTDTQYF. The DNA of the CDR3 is TGTGCCAGCAGTGTAGGACTAGCGGGCAGCACAGATACGCAGTATTTT.

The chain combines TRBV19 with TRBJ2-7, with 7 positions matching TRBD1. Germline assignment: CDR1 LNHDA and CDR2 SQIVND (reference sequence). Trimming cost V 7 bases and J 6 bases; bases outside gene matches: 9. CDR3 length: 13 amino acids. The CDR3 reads CASTPGRGSEQYF. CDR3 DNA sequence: TGTGCCAGTACCCCCGGCAGGGGGTCCGAGCAGTACTTC.

CDR3 bases: TGTGCCAGCAGCTCCGACGGAGCTAATGAAAAACTGTTTTTT. This gives the protein CASSSDGANEKLFF. V is TRBV7-9 and J is TRBJ1-4; D not resolved. CDR3 length: 14 residues. Deletions cut 4 bases from V and 3 bases from J, with 9 bases between. Per germline, CDR1 SEHNR and CDR2 FQNEAQ (reference sequence). Looking up the rest from reference TRBV7-9 and TRBJ1-4 gives the full variable domain: DTGVSQNPRHKITKRGQNVTFRCDPISEHNRLYWYRQTLGQGPEFLTYFQNEAQLEKSRLLSDRFSAERPKGSFSTLEIQRTEQGDSAMYLCASSSDGANEKLFFGSGTQLSVL.

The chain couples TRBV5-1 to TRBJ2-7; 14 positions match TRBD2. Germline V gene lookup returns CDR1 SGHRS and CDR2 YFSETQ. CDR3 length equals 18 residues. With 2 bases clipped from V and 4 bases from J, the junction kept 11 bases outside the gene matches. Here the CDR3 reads CASSFGTSGGDLFYEQYF. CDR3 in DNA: TGCGCCAGCAGCTTCGGGACTAGCGGGGGAGATCTATTTTACGAGCAGTACTTC.

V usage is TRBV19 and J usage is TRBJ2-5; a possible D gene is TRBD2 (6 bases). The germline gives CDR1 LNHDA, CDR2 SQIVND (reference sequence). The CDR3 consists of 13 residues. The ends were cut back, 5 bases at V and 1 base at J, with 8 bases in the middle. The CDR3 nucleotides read TGTGCCAGTAGTTTGGGGGGCCAAGAGACCCAGTACTTC. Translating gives CASSLGGQETQYF.

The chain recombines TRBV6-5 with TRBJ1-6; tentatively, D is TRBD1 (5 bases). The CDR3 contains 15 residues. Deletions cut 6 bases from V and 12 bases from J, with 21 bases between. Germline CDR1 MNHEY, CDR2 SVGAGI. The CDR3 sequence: CASRGGTPVSKPLHF. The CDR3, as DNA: TGTGCCAGCAGGGGGGGGACTCCCGTTAGCAAACCCCTCCACTTT.